Listed here is a single T cell receptor beta chain. The time point was: blood 4 weeks post-SBRT, at nephrectomy. The treatment: 15 Gy SBRT to primary tumor, nephrectomy 4 weeks later. Nephrectomy followed 15 Gy stereotactic body radiation by 4 weeks. Blood was sampled at baseline, 2 weeks and 4 weeks after SBRT. The patient's renal cell carcinoma had clear cell pathology. This entry belongs to a study of radiation and T cells in renal cell carcinoma. V was pared by 7 bases and J by 4 bases, with 15 bases of the junction left unmatched. From germline, CDR1 is GTSNPN and CDR2 SVGIG (reference sequence). CDR3 length equals 15 residues. Sequencing was performed with immunoSEQ multiplex PCR; in TCRdb, only in-frame clones are kept and a portion is missing. This repertoire shows 30,000 to 40,000 clones, roughly 80% found once; its top ten account for 33%.

The clonotype comes from a man in his sixties with renal cell carcinoma. V gene TRBV30 combines with J gene TRBJ1-2; 7 bases map to TRBD1. The specimen was blood, collected from a patient whose treatment included radiotherapy and nephrectomy. CDR3 in amino acids: CAFSIPDRVTYGYTF. The DNA for the CDR3 is TGTGCCTTCTCAATCCCTGACAGGGTTACCTATGGCTACACCTTC. The complete variable domain, with remaining parts taken from reference TRBV30 and TRBJ1-2, reads SQTIHQWPATLVQPVGSPLSLECTVEGTSNPNLYWYRQAAGRGLQLLFYSVGIGQISSEVPQNLSASRPQDRQFILSSKKLLLSDSGFYLCAFSIPDRVTYGYTFGSGTRLTVV.